This T cell receptor (beta chain) stems from a study of CD8 T cells in ankylosing spondylitis. Study observations and caveats: Prior literature has documented some motif variants in synovial fluid and blood from reactive arthritis. Reports say disease-linked clones showed up significantly more in matched ankylosing spondylitis synovial fluid.

This clonotype has only a few counts. Its cognate antigen is unknown. V shed 5 bases and J shed 9 bases, with 14 bases lying between them. CDR1 MRHNA and CDR2 SNTAGT come from the germline V gene. This CDR3 has 13 residues. Scientists made TCR beta libraries using quantitative 5'-RACE with molecular barcodes. TCRdb recomputed calls from the 5' RACE reads with MiXCR, one row per CDR3 protein. The data hold 270,000 or so distinct CDR3 sequences, with over 15% observed a single time. The sequence was obtained from a male donor with ankylosing spondylitis or in good health (not recorded which). This chain connects TRBV6-4 to TRBJ2-1; no clear D. Input material: blood, either unsorted or a sorted T cell fraction (not recorded which). As DNA, the CDR3 is TGTGCCAGCAGTCCCTCGACTCCTTCTGAGCAGTTCTTC. It yields the protein CASSPSTPSEQFF.